This record covers a single TCR beta chain. No antigen is known for it. The germline V gene has CDR1 SGHAT and CDR2 FQDESV (reference sequence). The CDR3 loop spans 15 amino acids. J gave up 7 bases and V 5 bases, and 8 bases lay outside the gene matches. The data belong to a study of CD4 T cells in relation to SARS-CoV-2 and coronaviruses. Study overall: PBMCs were cultured with antigen for roughly 11 days before TCR beta sequencing. Controls used an HIV-1 Nef peptide pool or no peptide. Crossreactive spike epitopes shared across donors were mapped to their HLA restriction. Study-level points and caveats: No donor gave both pre-pandemic and post-infection samples.

Produced via immunoSEQ multiplex PCR; TCRdb's table is partial and in-frame only. Of under 20,000 clones listed, around four fifths are singletons. CD4+ T cells from unexposed donors were obtained before the COVID-19 pandemic (2011-2018). After about ten days of culture, CD4+ T cells were isolated. This sequence was found in a human donor in good health. Input material: CD4+ T cells from PBMCs, cultured in vitro. The chain joins TRBV11-1 to TRBJ1-4; 9 positions match TRBD1. CDR3 bases: TGTGCCAGCAGCCCCGGGACAGGGAGGGGTGAAAAACTGTTTTTT. It yields the protein CASSPGTGRGEKLFF.